What follows describes a single T cell receptor (beta chain). No antigen is known for it. The data belong to a study of T-cell memory formation after mild COVID-19. It was 5'RACE with constant-segment primers that produced the TCR alpha and TCR beta cDNA libraries, which carried sample barcodes and UMIs. Each CDR3 protein gets one entry after TCRdb re-called the 5' RACE reads with MiXCR. Among around 410,000 distinct CDR3 sequences listed, more than 20% were seen once. Overall study findings and caveats: A second wave of clones peaked on day 37, and their SARS-CoV-2 specificity went unconfirmed.

This CDR3 region has 17 residues. Per germline, CDR1 SGDLS and CDR2 YYNGEE. Trimming shortened V by 0 bases and J by 4 bases, and 19 bases separated the two germline ends. This TCR derives from an adult woman who had mild COVID-19 (a few samples of this study predate the infection). Cell type and time point are not known. The rearrangement links TRBV9 to TRBJ1-2; no clear D. Sequenced material: PBMCs or a T cell subset sorted from them (not recorded which). CDR3 residues: CASSVGSNSLIFYGYTF. The CDR3 coding sequence is TGTGCCAGCAGCGTAGGGTCTAACTCGCTGATTTTCTATGGCTACACCTTC.